This is a list of T cell receptor beta chains from one sample in a study of blood T cells in healthy people across ages. TCRdb independently ran MiXCR on the 5' RACE reads; one entry per CDR3 protein. Here the sample spans about 1.6 million distinct CDR3 sequences, 30% to 40% being singletons. The specimen sequenced was blood. The receptors stem from a woman between 25 and 40 years old in good health. The CDR3 runs from the conserved cysteine through the conserved F or W. The order of the fields is J gene, clone size, V gene, D gene, CDR3 protein, CDR3 DNA. A D gene is named only where the DNA matches it firmly. Size values are once, few and many counts, or a class for expanded clones, and some rows have none.

>TRBJ2-1|NA|TRBV12-3/TRBV12-4|NA
CASSLRAADEQFF
TGTGCCAGCAGTTTACGGGCCGCGGATGAGCAGTTCTTC
>TRBJ2-5|few|TRBV5-6|TRBD2
CASSGRREEIETQYF
TGTGCCAGCAGTGGAAGGCGGGAGGAGATAGAGACCCAGTACTTC
>TRBJ2-1|NA|TRBV20-1|TRBD2
CSAPKREVSNEQFF
TGCAGTGCTCCAAAGCGGGAAGTATCCAATGAGCAGTTCTTC
>TRBJ2-7|NA|TRBV4-2|TRBD2
CASSQDIPAGEDYEQYF
TGTGCCAGCAGCCAAGACATCCCAGCGGGGGAAGACTACGAGCAGTACTTC
>TRBJ2-7|NA|TRBV20-1|NA
CSARDERGGTYEQYF
TGCAGTGCTAGAGATGAGAGGGGCGGCACCTACGAGCAGTACTTC
>TRBJ2-1|NA|TRBV20-1|NA
CSARDIRGHYNEQFF
TGCAGTGCTAGAGATATCCGGGGGCACTACAATGAGCAGTTCTTC
>TRBJ1-2|NA|TRBV6-1|NA
CASSEEWGYYGYTF
TGTGCCAGCAGTGAAGAATGGGGATACTATGGCTACACCTTC
>TRBJ2-5|NA|TRBV20-1|NA
CSARDPKETQYF
TGCAGTGCTAGAGATCCCAAAGAGACCCAGTACTTC
>TRBJ2-3|NA|TRBV10-3|TRBD2
CAISVGAGSTDTQYF
TGTGCCATCAGTGTAGGAGCGGGGAGCACAGATACGCAGTATTTT
>TRBJ2-1|NA|TRBV29-1|TRBD1
CSVDPGQGNYNEQFF
TGCAGCGTTGATCCGGGACAGGGTAACTACAATGAGCAGTTCTTC
>TRBJ1-2|NA|TRBV29-1|TRBD1
CSVSTGANYGYTF
TGCAGCGTTTCGACAGGGGCTAACTATGGCTACACCTTC
>TRBJ1-4|once|TRBV21-1|NA
CASTTLTGRVNEKLFF
TGTGCCAGCACCACTCTTACAGGGAGGGTTAATGAAAAACTGTTTTTT
>TRBJ2-7|NA|TRBV3-1|TRBD2
CASSRIRLRGEGFYEQYF
TGTGCCAGCAGCCGAATCCGCCTACGGGGGGAGGGCTTTTACGAGCAGTACTTC
>TRBJ1-1|few|TRBV7-9|NA
CASSLGESNTEAFF
TGTGCCAGCAGCTTGGGGGAATCGAACACTGAAGCTTTCTTT
>TRBJ2-2|NA|TRBV27|NA
CASGSADTGELFF
TGTGCCAGCGGTTCAGCTGACACCGGGGAGCTGTTTTTT
>TRBJ2-5|many|TRBV4-1|NA
CASSQETTNSETQYF
TGCGCCAGCAGCCAAGAGACAACCAACTCAGAGACCCAGTACTTC
>TRBJ2-7|few|TRBV7-2|NA
CASSLGGGSKYEQYF
TGTGCCAGCAGCTTAGGGGGTGGCAGTAAGTACGAGCAGTACTTC
>TRBJ2-1|few|TRBV27|TRBD2
CASSPGTSGRSVQFF
TGTGCCAGCAGTCCAGGGACTAGCGGGAGGTCCGTACAGTTCTTC
>TRBJ2-3|NA|TRBV10-2|TRBD2
CASSLLAGGPRDTQYF
TGCGCCAGCAGCCTCTTAGCGGGAGGGCCCAGGGATACGCAGTATTTT
>TRBJ2-5|many|TRBV5-1|NA
CASSPGGKETQYF
TGCGCCAGCAGCCCGGGCGGGAAAGAGACCCAGTACTTC
>TRBJ2-2|NA|TRBV3-1|TRBD1
CASSFVGTGGYTGELFF
TGTGCCAGCAGTTTCGTGGGGACAGGGGGCTACACCGGGGAGCTGTTTTTT
>TRBJ2-1|NA|TRBV20-1|NA
CSARDQDRAYNEQFF
TGCAGTGCTAGAGATCAGGACAGAGCCTACAATGAGCAGTTCTTC
>TRBJ1-5|NA|TRBV21-1|NA
CASSNGLEDRVNQPQHF
TGTGCCAGCAGCAATGGCCTTGAGGACAGGGTTAATCAGCCCCAGCATTTT
>TRBJ1-1|NA|TRBV20-1|NA
CSAPKVRGATEAFF
TGCAGTGCCCCAAAAGTTCGGGGGGCCACTGAAGCTTTCTTT
>TRBJ2-2|NA|TRBV6-4|NA
CASSRQGSSGELFF
TGTGCCAGCAGCCGTCAGGGATCGTCCGGGGAGCTGTTTTTT
>TRBJ1-2|few|TRBV15|NA
CATRGGGESYGYTF
TGTGCCACCAGGGGCGGGGGTGAAAGCTATGGCTACACCTTC
>TRBJ2-1|few|TRBV11-2|TRBD1
CASSLDRGQGLFF
TGTGCCAGCAGCTTAGATAGGGGACAGGGTCTGTTCTTC
>TRBJ1-2|few|TRBV9|NA
CASSAGTDPNYGYTF
TGTGCCAGCAGCGCAGGGACCGACCCTAACTATGGCTACACCTTC
>TRBJ2-7|many|TRBV11-2|NA
CASRGDGSYEQYF
TGTGCCAGCAGGGGGGACGGTTCCTACGAGCAGTACTTC
>TRBJ2-7|few|TRBV9|NA
CASSVEGRDVNEQYF
TGTGCCAGCAGCGTAGAAGGCAGGGACGTCAACGAGCAGTACTTC
>TRBJ2-7|many|TRBV29-1|NA
CSVESGSAYEQYF
TGCAGCGTCGAATCGGGCTCCGCCTACGAGCAGTACTTC
>TRBJ2-5|few|TRBV20-1|NA
CSARLRGSGETQYF
TGCAGTGCTAGATTGCGGGGTAGCGGAGAGACCCAGTACTTC
>TRBJ2-3|NA|TRBV5-4|TRBD2
CASSRSGRGADTQYF
TGTGCCAGCAGCCGTAGCGGGAGGGGGGCAGATACGCAGTATTTT
>TRBJ2-3|few|TRBV29-1|TRBD2
CSVPQPGLATDTQYF
TGCAGCGTTCCCCAACCGGGACTAGCTACAGATACGCAGTATTTT
>TRBJ2-3|NA|TRBV7-9|NA
CASSLARDFSDTQYF
TGTGCCAGCAGTTTAGCGAGGGACTTCTCGGATACGCAGTATTTT
>TRBJ2-7|few|TRBV12-1|NA
CASSFAPFDEQYF
TGTGCCAGCAGCTTTGCTCCGTTCGACGAGCAGTACTTC